This TCR beta chain was sequenced during a study of shared clonotypes between healthy human individuals. Looking at the study overall: Per donor, CD8 memory used one plate, CD8 naive used two, CD4 memory used three and CD4 naive used three. Study observations and caveats: The naive CD4 repertoires of a handful of donors were compared, and roughly 5.1% of clonotypes were shared.

TCRdb keeps only in-frame clones here, not all; method: immunoSEQ multiplex PCR. The data show 2 million to 2.5 million clones, 85% to 95% seen once. Comments on this clone: Its antigen remains unknown.

Germline values: CDR1 MGHRA, CDR2 YSYEKL. CDR3 length: 15 residues. With 1 base clipped from V and 3 bases from J, the junction kept 5 bases outside the gene matches. The TCR was taken from a man aged 18 to 30 in good health. Some clones in this sample may be carry-over from other donors' samples. V gene TRBV4-1 combines with J gene TRBJ1-1, with TRBD1 matching 7 bases. Source material: naive CD4+ T cells from PBMCs. Regarding subset: CD45RA+ positively selected. The CDR3 DNA reads as TGCGCCAGCAGCCAAGGACAGGGACGGGACACTGAAGCTTTCTTT. It encodes CASSQGQGRDTEAFF.